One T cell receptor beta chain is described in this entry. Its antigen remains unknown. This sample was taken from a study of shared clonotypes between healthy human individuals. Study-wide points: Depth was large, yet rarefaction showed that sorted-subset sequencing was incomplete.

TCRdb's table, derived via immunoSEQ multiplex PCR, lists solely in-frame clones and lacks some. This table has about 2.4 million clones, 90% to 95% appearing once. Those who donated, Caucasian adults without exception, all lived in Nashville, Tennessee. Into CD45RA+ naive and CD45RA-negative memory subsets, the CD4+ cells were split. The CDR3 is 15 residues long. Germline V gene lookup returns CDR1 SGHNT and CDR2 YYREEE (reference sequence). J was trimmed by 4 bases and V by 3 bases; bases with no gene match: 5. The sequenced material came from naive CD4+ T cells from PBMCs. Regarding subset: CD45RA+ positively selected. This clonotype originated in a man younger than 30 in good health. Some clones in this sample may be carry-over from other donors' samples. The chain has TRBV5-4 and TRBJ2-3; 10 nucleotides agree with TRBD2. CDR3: CASSSASGSPDTQYF. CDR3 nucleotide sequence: TGTGCCAGCAGCTCGGCTAGCGGGAGCCCAGATACGCAGTATTTT.